The clone carrying this TCR beta chain was observed at least ten times. Its target is not known. This sample is part of a study of T cells after yellow fever vaccination. Whole-study context: For low cell numbers, libraries were made with SMART-Seq v4 Ultra Low Input.

Study observations and caveats: Although most clonotypes did not, a small share appeared in both CD4 and CD8 compartments. There was a possibility that FACS-sorted repertoires contained abundant clonotypes contaminating from the bulk population.

Germline CDR1 SGHRS, CDR2 YFSETQ. The CDR3 loop spans 15 amino acids. V dropped 6 bases and J dropped 2 bases, with 12 bases sitting between them. Template switching by 5'RACE produced TCR cDNA, adding a universal primer site and UMIs. TCRdb re-called the 5' RACE reads with MiXCR, one entry per CDR3 protein. Here the sample spans about 160,000 distinct CDR3 sequences, 6% to 7.5% being singletons. The clonotype comes from a man between 18 and 35 years old who received the YFV17D yellow fever vaccine. The chain carries TRBV5-1 and TRBJ2-6, with a tentative D call TRBD2 (5 bases). The sequenced sample was CD4+ T cells sorted from PBMCs, obtained less than 6 days after the first yellow fever vaccination. This CDR3 reads CASNDGNAGANVLTF. The CDR3, as DNA: TGCGCCAGCAACGACGGGAACGCTGGGGCCAACGTCCTGACTTTC.